The source of this T cell receptor beta chain is a study of T-cell reconstitution after alpha-beta-depleted transplantation in children. Overall study results and limits: T-cell counts and diversity were attributed mostly to newly produced T cells one year after transplant. Surviving thymic progenitors and recipient T cells were the source of high TCRbeta diversity at day 60 in some patients. Approximately two months post-transplant, alpha-beta T cells reportedly originated from several hundred expanded graft clones.

CDR3 size: 13 residues. Deletions cut 4 bases from V and 2 bases from J, with 7 bases between. Germline loops: CDR1 PRHDT, CDR2 FYEKMQ (reference sequence). This clonotype was seen repeatedly, ten times or more. Its antigen is still unknown. The TCRbeta library was prepared with unique molecular identifiers. TCRdb re-called the PCR reads through MiXCR, storing one row per CDR3 protein. The sample has fewer than 250,000 distinct CDR3 sequences; just under 8.5% are singletons. This TCR was sampled from a male patient younger than 18 who had a stem cell transplant for acute lymphoblastic leukemia, so the T cells may come from the graft donor. This sequence joins TRBV13 and TRBJ2-3; D uncertain. Sequenced here: PBMCs, mostly from graft donor cells, sampled 180 days after TCRalphabeta/CD19-depleted stem cell transplant. This CDR3 reads CASSSSPTDTQYF. The CDR3 region has the DNA TGTGCCAGCAGCTCGTCCCCCACAGATACGCAGTATTTT.